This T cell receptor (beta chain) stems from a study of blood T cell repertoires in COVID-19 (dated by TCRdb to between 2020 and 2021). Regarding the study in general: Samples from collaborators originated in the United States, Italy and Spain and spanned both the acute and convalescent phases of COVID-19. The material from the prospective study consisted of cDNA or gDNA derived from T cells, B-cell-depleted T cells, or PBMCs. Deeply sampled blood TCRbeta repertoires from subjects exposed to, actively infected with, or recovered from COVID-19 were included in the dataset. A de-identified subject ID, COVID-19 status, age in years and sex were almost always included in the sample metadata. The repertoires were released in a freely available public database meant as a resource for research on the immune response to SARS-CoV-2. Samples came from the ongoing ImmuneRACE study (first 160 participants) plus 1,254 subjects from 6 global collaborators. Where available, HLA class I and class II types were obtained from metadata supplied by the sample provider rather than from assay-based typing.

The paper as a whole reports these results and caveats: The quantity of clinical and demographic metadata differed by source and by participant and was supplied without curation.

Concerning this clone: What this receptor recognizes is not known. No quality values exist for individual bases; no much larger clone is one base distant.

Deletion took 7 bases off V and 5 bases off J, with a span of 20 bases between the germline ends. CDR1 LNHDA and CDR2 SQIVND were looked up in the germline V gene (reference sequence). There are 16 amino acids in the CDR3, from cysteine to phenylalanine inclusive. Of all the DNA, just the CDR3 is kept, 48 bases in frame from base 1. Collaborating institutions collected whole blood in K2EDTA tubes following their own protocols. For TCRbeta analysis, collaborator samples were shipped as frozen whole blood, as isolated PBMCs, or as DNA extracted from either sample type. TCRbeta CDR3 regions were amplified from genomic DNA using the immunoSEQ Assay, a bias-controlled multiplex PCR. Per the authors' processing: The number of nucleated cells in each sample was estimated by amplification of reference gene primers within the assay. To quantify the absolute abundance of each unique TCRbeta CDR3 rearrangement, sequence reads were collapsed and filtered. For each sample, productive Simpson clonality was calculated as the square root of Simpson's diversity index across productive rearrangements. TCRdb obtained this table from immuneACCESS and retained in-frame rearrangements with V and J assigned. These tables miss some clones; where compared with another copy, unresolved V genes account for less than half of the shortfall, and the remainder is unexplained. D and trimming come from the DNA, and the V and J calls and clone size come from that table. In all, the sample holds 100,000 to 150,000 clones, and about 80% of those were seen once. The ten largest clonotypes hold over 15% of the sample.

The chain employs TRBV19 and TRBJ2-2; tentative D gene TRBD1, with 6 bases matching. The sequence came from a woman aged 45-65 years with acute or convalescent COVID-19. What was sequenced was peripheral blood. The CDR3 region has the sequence CASTLQGNLVTGELFF. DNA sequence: TGTGCCAGTACCCTTCAGGGGAACCTCGTTACCGGGGAGCTGTTTTTT.